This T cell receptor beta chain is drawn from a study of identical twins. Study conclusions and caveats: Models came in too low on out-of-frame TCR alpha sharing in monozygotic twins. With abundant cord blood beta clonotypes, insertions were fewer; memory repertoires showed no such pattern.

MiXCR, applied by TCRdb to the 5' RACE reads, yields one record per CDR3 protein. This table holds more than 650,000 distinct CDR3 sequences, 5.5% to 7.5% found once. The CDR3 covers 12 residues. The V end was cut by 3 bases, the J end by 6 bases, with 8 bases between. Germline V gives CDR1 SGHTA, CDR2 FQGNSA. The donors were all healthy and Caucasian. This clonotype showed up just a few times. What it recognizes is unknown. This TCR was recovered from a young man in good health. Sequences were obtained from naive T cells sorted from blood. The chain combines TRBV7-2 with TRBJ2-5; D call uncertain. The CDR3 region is CASSFGVQTQYF. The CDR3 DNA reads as TGTGCCAGCAGCTTTGGAGTGCAGACCCAGTACTTC.